This TCR beta chain derives from a study of T cell responses to AZD1222 COVID-19 vaccine. Findings of the study overall: Donor demographics were predominantly white British with a female majority; clonal diversity may be underestimated. Among AZD1222 vaccinees, only 5 to 7 were seropositive at baseline.

The table lists this clone with a count of one. Its antigen is still unknown. The repertoire was sequenced with immunoSEQ multiplex PCR; TCRdb's copy has only in-frame clones and lacks some. This table holds 110,000 or so clones, about 89% found once. Germline CDR1 is SGHTA and CDR2 is FQGNSA. Trimming at V came to 2 bases and at J to 3 bases, leaving 12 bases not matched to a gene. This CDR3 is 17 amino acids long. The clonotype was recovered from an adult who received the AZD1222 COVID-19 vaccine. The starting material was peripheral blood, obtained 28 days after the second AZD1222 dose. The chain carries TRBV7-2 and TRBJ2-7; 8 bases fit TRBD2. This CDR3 reads CASSLSSGRTFYYEQYF. The CDR3, as DNA: TGTGCCAGCAGCTTATCCAGCGGGAGAACATTTTACTACGAGCAGTACTTC.